This T cell receptor (beta chain) was profiled in a study of CD8+ T cells in alopecia areata. Once RNA had been extracted, it was reverse transcribed into cDNA to act as the sequencing template. Sequenced by immunoSEQ multiplex PCR; TCRdb stores in-frame clones only, minus some. The repertoire consists of some 150,000 clones, with 62% occurring once and the leading ten covering 35% to 45%. The CDR3 is 12 residues long. The V end was cut by 4 bases, the J end by 6 bases, with 7 bases between. Germline CDR1 reads SNHLY; CDR2 reads FYNNEI. Study-level points and caveats: Compared with mice, patients displayed less clear TCR sharing, possibly for HLA-related reasons.

As to this clone: The antigen is not known.

PBMCs yielded sorted CD4+ and CD8+ T cells. The sequence derives from a human donor in good health. Sequenced input: CD8+ T cells sorted from blood. The V and J genes are TRBV2 and TRBJ2-1; no firm D call. In nucleotides, the CDR3 is TGTGCCAGCAGTGCTGAGTTCAATGAGCAGTTCTTC. Translation: CASSAEFNEQFF.